This T cell receptor beta chain was sequenced during a study of naive and memory T cell subsets. Whole-blood samples were approximately 2.6 ml of peripheral blood from healthy adult volunteers. A UMI-containing oligonucleotide was joined by 3' ligation to the TCR cDNA template. Input was roughly 1 to 1000 ng of DNase-treated total RNA without cell sorting. Trimming pared 5 bases from V and 7 bases from J, leaving 24 bases between. There are 17 residues in the CDR3. Germline values: CDR1 SEHNR, CDR2 FQNEAQ (reference sequence). The sample holds a few counts of this clonotype. For blood and skin samples, reverse transcription used TCR alpha and beta constant primers. Amplification of ligated cDNA took four PCR rounds with SP2 and nested alpha and beta constant primers. TCRdb reprocessed the 5' RACE reads with MiXCR, giving one entry per CDR3 protein. Of about 25,000 distinct CDR3 sequences listed, approximately 22% are singletons.

The clonotype originates from a female donor in good health. The V call is TRBV7-9, the J call TRBJ2-1; maybe TRBD2 (7 bases). In DNA, the CDR3 is TGTGCCAGCAGCCTCCCCCGAGGGGGGGCCTTCTGGAATGAGCAGTTCTTC. The encoded protein is CASSLPRGGAFWNEQFF.